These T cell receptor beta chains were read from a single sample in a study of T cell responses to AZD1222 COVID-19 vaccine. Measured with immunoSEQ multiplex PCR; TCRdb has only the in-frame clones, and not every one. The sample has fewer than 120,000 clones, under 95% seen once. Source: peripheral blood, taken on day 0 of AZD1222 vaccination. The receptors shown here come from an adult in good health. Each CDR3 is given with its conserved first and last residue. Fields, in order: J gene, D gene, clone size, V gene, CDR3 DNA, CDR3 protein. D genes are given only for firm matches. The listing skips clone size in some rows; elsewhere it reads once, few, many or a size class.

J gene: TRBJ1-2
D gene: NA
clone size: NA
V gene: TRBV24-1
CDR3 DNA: TGTGCCACCAGTGATTTCTCCGCCGGGTATGGCTACACCTTC
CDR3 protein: CATSDFSAGYGYTF

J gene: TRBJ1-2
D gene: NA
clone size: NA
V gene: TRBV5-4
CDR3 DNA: TGTGCCAGCAGGGACGGCTATAACTATGGCTACACCTTC
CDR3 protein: CASRDGYNYGYTF

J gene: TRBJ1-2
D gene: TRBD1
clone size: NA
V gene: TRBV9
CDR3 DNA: TGTGCCAGCAGCGTCGCGACAGGGGTGGGTAATGGCTACACCTTC
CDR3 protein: CASSVATGVGNGYTF

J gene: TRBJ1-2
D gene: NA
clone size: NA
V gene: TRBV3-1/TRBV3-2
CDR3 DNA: TGTGCCAGCAGCCAAGAGTCAGGCCGACATAACTATGGCTACACCTTC
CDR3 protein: CASSQESGRHNYGYTF

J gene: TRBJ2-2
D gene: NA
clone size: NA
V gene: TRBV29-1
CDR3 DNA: TGCAGCGCCGGTCGTGGGGGATCGGCGAACACCGGGGAGCTGTTTTTT
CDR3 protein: CSAGRGGSANTGELFF

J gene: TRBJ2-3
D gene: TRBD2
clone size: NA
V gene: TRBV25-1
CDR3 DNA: TGTGCCAGCAGTGAATGGGGGGGGTTCACAGATACGCAGTATTTT
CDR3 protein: CASSEWGGFTDTQYF

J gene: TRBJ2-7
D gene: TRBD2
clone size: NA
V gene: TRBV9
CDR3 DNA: TGTGCCAGCAGCGTAGGGACTAGCGGGGGCTACGAGCAGTACTTC
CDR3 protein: CASSVGTSGGYEQYF

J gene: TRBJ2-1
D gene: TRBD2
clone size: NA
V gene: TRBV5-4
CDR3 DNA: TGTGCCAGCAGCTCGGGCGGGGGTGGCTCCTACAATGAGCAGTTCTTC
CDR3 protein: CASSSGGGGSYNEQFF

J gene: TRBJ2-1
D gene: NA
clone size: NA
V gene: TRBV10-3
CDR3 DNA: TGTGCCATCAGTGAGTCAGTACAGCGATCCTACAATGAGCAGTTCTTC
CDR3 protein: CAISESVQRSYNEQFF

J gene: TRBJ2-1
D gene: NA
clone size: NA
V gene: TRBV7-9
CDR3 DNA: TGTGCCAGCAGCTTAGCCGGGACCGACAATGAGCAGTTCTTC
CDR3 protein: CASSLAGTDNEQFF

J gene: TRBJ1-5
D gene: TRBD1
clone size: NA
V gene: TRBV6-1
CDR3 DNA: TGTGCCAGCAGTGGTGGGACAGGGTTTCTCATACATCAGCCCCAGCATTTT
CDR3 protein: CASSGGTGFLIHQPQHF

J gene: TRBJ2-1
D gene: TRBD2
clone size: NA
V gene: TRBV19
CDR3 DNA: TGTGCCAGTAGTCCGGGACTAGCGGGGGGCCTTGGGTTCTTC
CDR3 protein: CASSPGLAGGLGFF

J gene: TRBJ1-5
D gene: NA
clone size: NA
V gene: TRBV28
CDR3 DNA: TGTGCCAGCAGTTTAGGGGTTCCAGGGTGGTCTCAGCCCCAGCATTTT
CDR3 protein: CASSLGVPGWSQPQHF

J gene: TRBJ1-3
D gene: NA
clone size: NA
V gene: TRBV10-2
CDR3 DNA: TGCGCCAGCAGTGAGACAGGGACGGGAAACACCATATATTTT
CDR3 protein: CASSETGTGNTIYF

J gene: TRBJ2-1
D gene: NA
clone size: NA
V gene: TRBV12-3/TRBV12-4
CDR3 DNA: TGTGCCAGCAGTTTTCCGGGAGTCAATGAGCAGTTCTTC
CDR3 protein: CASSFPGVNEQFF

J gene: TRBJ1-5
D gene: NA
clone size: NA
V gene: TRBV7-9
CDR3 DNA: TGTGCCAGCAGCAGTATTCGGGACCAGCCCCAGCATTTT
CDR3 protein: CASSSIRDQPQHF

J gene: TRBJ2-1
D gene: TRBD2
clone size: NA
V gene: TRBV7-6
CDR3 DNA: TGTGCCAGCAGCTTGGGGACTAGCGGGAGGAGCTCCTACAATGAGCAGTTCTTC
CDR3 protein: CASSLGTSGRSSYNEQFF

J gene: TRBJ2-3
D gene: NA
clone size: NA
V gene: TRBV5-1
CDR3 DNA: TGCGCCAGCAGCCGGACAGTCACCGGCACAGATACGCAGTATTTT
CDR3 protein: CASSRTVTGTDTQYF

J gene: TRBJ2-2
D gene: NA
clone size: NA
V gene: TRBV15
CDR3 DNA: TGTGCCACCAGCAGAGATAGGGGAGCGACCGGGGAGCTGTTTTTT
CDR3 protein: CATSRDRGATGELFF

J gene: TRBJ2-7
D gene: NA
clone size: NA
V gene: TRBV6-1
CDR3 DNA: TGTGCCAGCAGTGAAGCGGCGGGGCAGGGTTCTGGCGAGCAGTACTTC
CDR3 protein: CASSEAAGQGSGEQYF

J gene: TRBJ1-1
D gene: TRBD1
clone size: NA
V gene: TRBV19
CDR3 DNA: TGTGCCAGTAGCCTTCAGGGGGCAACCACTGAAGCTTTCTTT
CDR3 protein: CASSLQGATTEAFF

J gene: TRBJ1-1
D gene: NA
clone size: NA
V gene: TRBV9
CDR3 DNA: TGTGCCAGCTCGAACCTTGGATGGGAAGCTTTCTTT
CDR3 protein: CASSNLGWEAFF

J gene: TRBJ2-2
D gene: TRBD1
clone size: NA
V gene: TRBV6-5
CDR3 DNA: TGTGCCGGAGGGGACAGGGATCACGGGGAGCTGTTTTTT
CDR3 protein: CAGGDRDHGELFF

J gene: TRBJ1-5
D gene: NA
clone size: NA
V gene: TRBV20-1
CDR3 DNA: TGCAGTGCTAGTCCCGGAACATTGGGCAATCAGCCCCAGCATTTT
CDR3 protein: CSASPGTLGNQPQHF

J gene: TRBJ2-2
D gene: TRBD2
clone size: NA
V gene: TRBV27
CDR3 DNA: TGTGCCAGCAGTTTATCGCGTGGTAGCGGGGGATTGAACACCGGGGAGCTGTTTTTT
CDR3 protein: CASSLSRGSGGLNTGELFF

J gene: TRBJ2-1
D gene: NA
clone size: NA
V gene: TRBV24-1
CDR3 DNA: TGTGCCACCAGTGGCTCTGGGACATCTTCCTACAATGAGCAGTTCTTC
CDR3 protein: CATSGSGTSSYNEQFF

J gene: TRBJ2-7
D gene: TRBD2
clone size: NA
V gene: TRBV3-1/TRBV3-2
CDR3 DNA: TGTGCCAGCAGCCTGTCTAGCGGGGGGGGCCACGAGCAGTACTTC
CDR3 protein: CASSLSSGGGHEQYF

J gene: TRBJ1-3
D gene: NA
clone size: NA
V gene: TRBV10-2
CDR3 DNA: TGCGCCACCGGAATCCCCGGGGGTGGAAACACCATATATTTT
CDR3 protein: CATGIPGGGNTIYF

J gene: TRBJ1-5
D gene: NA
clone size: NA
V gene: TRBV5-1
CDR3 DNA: TGCGCCAGCAGCAAGGCCGCCTTCCATCAGCCCCAGCATTTT
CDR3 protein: CASSKAAFHQPQHF

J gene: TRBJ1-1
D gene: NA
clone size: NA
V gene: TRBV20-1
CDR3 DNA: TGCAGTGCTCTCCCGAACACTGAAGCTTTCTTT
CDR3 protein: CSALPNTEAFF

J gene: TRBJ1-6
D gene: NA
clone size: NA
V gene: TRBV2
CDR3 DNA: TGTGCCAGCAGTTCCGGGACATATAATTCACCCCTCCACTTT
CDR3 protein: CASSSGTYNSPLHF

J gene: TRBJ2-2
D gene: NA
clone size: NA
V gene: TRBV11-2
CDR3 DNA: TGTGCCAGCAGCCCCATGGGGTATAACACCGGGGAGCTGTTTTTT
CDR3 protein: CASSPMGYNTGELFF

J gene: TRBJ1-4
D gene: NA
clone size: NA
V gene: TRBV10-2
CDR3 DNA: TGCGCCAGCAGGAGTCAGGACAGAAGCGAAAAACTGTTTTTT
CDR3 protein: CASRSQDRSEKLFF

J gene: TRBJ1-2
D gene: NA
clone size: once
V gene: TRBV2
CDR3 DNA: TGTGCCAGCAGGACGGAGGGAGGGGAAGGCTATGGCTACACCTTC
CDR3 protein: CASRTEGGEGYGYTF

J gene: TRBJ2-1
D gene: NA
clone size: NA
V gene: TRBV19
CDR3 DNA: TGTGCAAGCGGCCAGGGGCGGGGCTCCTACAATGAGCAGTTCTTC
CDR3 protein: CASGQGRGSYNEQFF

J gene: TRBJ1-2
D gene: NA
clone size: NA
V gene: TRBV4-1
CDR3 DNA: TGCGCCAGCAGCCAAGGAACCTCCACCTATGGCTACACCTTC
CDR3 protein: CASSQGTSTYGYTF

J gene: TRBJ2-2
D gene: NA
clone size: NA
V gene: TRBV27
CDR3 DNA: TGTGCCAGCAGGTTACGAGGGCCGACCGGGGAGCTGTTTTTT
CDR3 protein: CASRLRGPTGELFF

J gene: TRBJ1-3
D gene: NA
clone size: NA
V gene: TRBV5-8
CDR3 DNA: TGTGCCAGCAGCTTGGCCGCGGCCTCTGGAAACACCATATATTTT
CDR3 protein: CASSLAAASGNTIYF

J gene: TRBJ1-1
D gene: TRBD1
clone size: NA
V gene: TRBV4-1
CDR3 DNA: TGCGCCAGCAGCCACGCCGGGACAGGAGTCGAAGCTTTCTTT
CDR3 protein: CASSHAGTGVEAFF

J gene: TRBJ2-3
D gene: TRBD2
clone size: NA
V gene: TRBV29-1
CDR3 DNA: TGCAGCGTTGAGGGGGCGTCGGGACTAGTAGATACGCAGTATTTT
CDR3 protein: CSVEGASGLVDTQYF

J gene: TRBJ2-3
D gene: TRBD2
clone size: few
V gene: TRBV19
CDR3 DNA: TGTGCCAGTAGTATAATAGCGGGGGATGGCGCAGATACGCAGTATTTT
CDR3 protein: CASSIIAGDGADTQYF

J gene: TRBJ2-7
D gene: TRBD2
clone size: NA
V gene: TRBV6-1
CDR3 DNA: TGTGCCAGCAGTGAAGATCGAGCGGGAGCATACGAGCAGTACTTC
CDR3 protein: CASSEDRAGAYEQYF

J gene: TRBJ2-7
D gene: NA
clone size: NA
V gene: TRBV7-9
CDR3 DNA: TGTGCCAGCAGCGAACATTACGAGCAGTACTTC
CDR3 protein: CASSEHYEQYF

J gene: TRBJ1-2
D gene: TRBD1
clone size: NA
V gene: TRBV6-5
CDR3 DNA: TGTGCCAGCAGCACAGGGGGCGCAGGGTATGGCTACACCTTC
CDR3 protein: CASSTGGAGYGYTF